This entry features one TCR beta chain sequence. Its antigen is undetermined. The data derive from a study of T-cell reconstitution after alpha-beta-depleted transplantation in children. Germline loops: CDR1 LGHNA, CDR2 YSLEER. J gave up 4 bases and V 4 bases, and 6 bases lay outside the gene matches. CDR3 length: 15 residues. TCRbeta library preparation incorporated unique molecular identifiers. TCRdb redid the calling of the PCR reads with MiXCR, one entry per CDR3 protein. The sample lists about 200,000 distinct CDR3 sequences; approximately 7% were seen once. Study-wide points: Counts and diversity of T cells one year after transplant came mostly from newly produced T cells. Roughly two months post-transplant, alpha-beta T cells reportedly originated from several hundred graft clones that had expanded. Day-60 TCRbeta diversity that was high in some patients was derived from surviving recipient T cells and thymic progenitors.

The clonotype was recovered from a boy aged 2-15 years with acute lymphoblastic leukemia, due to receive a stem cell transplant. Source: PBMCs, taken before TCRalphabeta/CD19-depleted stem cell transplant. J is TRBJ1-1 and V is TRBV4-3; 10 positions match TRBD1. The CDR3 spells CASSRRTGGLTEAFF. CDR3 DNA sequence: TGCGCCAGCAGCCGCCGGACAGGGGGACTCACTGAAGCTTTCTTT.